The 27 T cell receptor beta chains below were found in one sample sequenced in a study of identical twins. One entry per CDR3 protein, called by TCRdb with MiXCR from the 5' RACE reads. The table records approximately 240,000 distinct CDR3 sequences, roughly an eighth of them present only once. The sample was memory (CD45RO+) T cells sorted from blood. These receptors were collected from a woman aged 18-29 years in good health.

V usage is TRBV12-3 or TRBV12-4 and J usage is TRBJ1-2, with TRBD1 as a possible D gene (6 bases). The CDR3 covers 13 residues. Trimming took 8 bases from V and 4 from J, leaving 14 bases between them. The CDR3 region is CASCETGIYGYTF. As DNA, the CDR3 is TGTGCCAGCTGTGAGACAGGCATCTATGGCTACACCTTC.

This clonotype has more than one count but fewer than ten. The chain is built from TRBV6-1 and TRBJ1-1, with D possibly being TRBD1 (5 bases). The CDR3 runs 14 residues. The V gene lost 5 bases and the J gene lost 4 bases, with 14 bases spanning the gap. CDR1 and CDR2 from the germline V gene are MNHNS and SASEGT. CDR3: CASSPGAWGTEAFF. The CDR3 DNA reads TGTGCCAGCAGTCCCGGGGCCTGGGGCACTGAAGCTTTCTTT.

The chain couples TRBV30 to TRBJ1-2; 7 bases are shared with TRBD1. The CDR3 length is 15 residues. With 3 bases clipped from V and 6 bases from J, the junction kept 13 bases outside the gene matches. From germline, CDR1 is GTSNPN and CDR2 SVGIG (reference sequence). In DNA, the CDR3 is TGTGCCTGGAGGAGGCCCGACAGGGAAGTTGATGGCTACACCTTC. Protein sequence: CAWRRPDREVDGYTF.

The chain recombines TRBV7-2 with TRBJ2-5; D gene unclear. This CDR3 is 14 amino acids long. The ends were cut back, 5 bases at V and 5 bases at J, with 15 bases in the middle. Germline V CDR1 and CDR2: SGHTA, FQGNSA. The CDR3 coding sequence is TGTGCCAGCAGCCGAGATGGGGTTTGGGAGACCCAGTACTTC. Amino acid sequence: CASSRDGVWETQYF.

Ten or more counts support this clonotype. The chain has TRBV5-1 and TRBJ2-1, with D possibly being TRBD2 (5 bases). The CDR3 consists of 15 residues. The V gene lost 7 bases and the J gene lost 3 bases, with 17 bases spanning the gap. Germline V gene lookup returns CDR1 SGHRS and CDR2 YFSETQ. CDR3 in DNA: TGCGCCAGCTGTCGCTCAGCGGATCACTACAATGAGCAGTTCTTC. Amino acid sequence: CASCRSADHYNEQFF.

This clonotype was observed a handful of times. This sequence joins TRBV21-1 and TRBJ1-2; the D call of TRBD1 is as the table states it, not checked on the DNA. TRBV21-1 is a recognized pseudogene. The length of the CDR3 is 13 residues. Written as DNA, the CDR3 is TGTGCCAGCGTACAGGAGGCTAACTATGGCTACACCTTC. It codes for CASVQEANYGYTF.

There are many counts of this clonotype. The genes are TRBV7-8 and TRBJ2-3; D gene ambiguous. CDR1 and CDR2 from the germline V gene are SGHVS and FQNEAQ. The CDR3 runs to 14 residues. Trimming took 1 base from V and 6 from J, leaving 11 bases between them. This CDR3 is CASSLGGGADTQYF. CDR3 DNA: TGTGCCAGCAGCTTAGGAGGCGGAGCCGATACGCAGTATTTT.

The chain links TRBV4-1 to TRBJ2-7; D not resolved. The CDR3 runs 14 residues. From germline, CDR1 is MGHRA and CDR2 YSYEKL. V was trimmed by 3 bases and J by 2 bases, leaving 11 bases between them. For the CDR3, the DNA is TGCGCCAGCAGCCAGCCCCAGAGTACCTACGAGCAGTACTTC. It yields the protein CASSQPQSTYEQYF.

With respect to this clonotype: One junction end disagrees with the germline gene, perhaps due to a read error. This chain joins TRBV6-1 and TRBJ1-6, with D possibly being TRBD1 (5 bases). CDR1 is MNHNS, CDR2 SASEGT, per germline. This CDR3 is 12 amino acids long. CDR3 DNA: TGTGCCAGCAGTGAGTATGGCAGGGCGGTGGACTTT. It codes for CASSEYGRAVDF.

This clonotype was counted many times. The chain is built from TRBV5-1 and TRBJ2-5; 7 nucleotides agree with TRBD1. The CDR3 is made up of 16 amino acids. Trimming took 4 bases from V and 4 from J; bases not matched to a gene: 13. CDR1 and CDR2 from the germline V gene are SGHRS and YFSETQ. CDR3 bases: TGCGCCAGCAGCCACCTAAACAGGGGACGGCCAGAGACCCAGTACTTC. Translated, it gives CASSHLNRGRPETQYF.

This clonotype came up many times. The gene calls are TRBV7-2 and TRBJ2-5; D ambiguous. CDR1 is SGHTA and CDR2 is FQGNSA in the germline V gene. Trimming shortened V by 9 bases and J by 4 bases, and 21 bases separated the two germline ends. CDR3 size: 15 residues. The CDR3 sequence is CASKPTVHSRETQYF. The CDR3 DNA sequence: TGTGCCAGTAAACCCACAGTCCATAGCAGAGAGACCCAGTACTTC. Variable domain in full (rest from reference TRBV7-2 and TRBJ2-5): GAGVSQSPSNKVTEKGKDVELRCDPISGHTALYWYRQSLGQGLEFLIYFQGNSAPDKSGLPSDRFSAERTGGSVSTLTIQRTQQEDSAVYLCASKPTVHSRETQYFGPGTRLLVL.

This clonotype was seen a handful of times. The chain joins TRBV10-3 to TRBJ2-7; no clear D. CDR1 is ENHRY, CDR2 SYGVKD, per germline. V was cut by 8 bases and J by 0 bases, with 8 bases left in between. CDR3 length: 12 residues. DNA of the CDR3: TGTGCCATCTCCGGAAGCTCCTACGAGCAGTACTTC. It yields the protein CAISGSSYEQYF.

This sequence joins TRBV6-1 and TRBJ1-5, with D hard to call. V lost 3 bases, J lost 6 bases, and 9 bases lay in between. The CDR3 consists of 13 residues. CDR1 and CDR2 (germline): MNHNS, SASEGT. The CDR3 sequence: CASSEQEGQPQHF. Here the CDR3 DNA reads TGTGCCAGCAGTGAGCAGGAGGGTCAGCCCCAGCATTTT.

The J gene is TRBJ1-2, the V gene TRBV6-5, with TRBD1 matching over 7 bases. Germline trimming cut 4 bases from V and 8 bases from J; bases unmatched to any gene: 10. The CDR3 covers 14 residues. Looked up from germline, CDR1 is MNHEY and CDR2 is SVGAGI. CDR3 nucleotides: TGTGCCAGCAGTTTCCGGACAGGAAGAGTGGGCTACACCTTC. Translated: CASSFRTGRVGYTF.

The sample holds a few counts of this clonotype. CDR3 in amino acids: CSARASGRVSSNTGELFF. DNA of the CDR3: TGCAGTGCTAGGGCTAGCGGGAGGGTTTCATCGAACACCGGGGAGCTGTTTTTT. The V call is TRBV20-1, the J call TRBJ2-2; TRBD2 aligns across 12 bases. CDR3 size: 18 residues. Germline V gene sequence: CDR1 DFQATT, CDR2 SNEGSKA (reference sequence). J was trimmed by 0 bases and V by 3 bases; bases with no gene match: 8.

The chain uses TRBV20-1 and TRBJ2-7; no clear D gene. This CDR3 comprises 14 residues. Germline V gene data show CDR1 as DFQATT and CDR2 as SNEGSKA (reference sequence). Between the trimmed V and J ends, which lost 2 bases and 4 bases, there was a span of 15 bases. The CDR3 sequence is CSARKAGDLYEQYF. CDR3 in DNA: TGCAGTGCTAGAAAGGCAGGCGATTTGTACGAGCAGTACTTC.

This clonotype was counted only a few times. The rearrangement joins TRBV18 to TRBJ2-5; D gene unclear. Germline assignment: CDR1 KGHSH and CDR2 LQKENI. There are 13 residues in the CDR3. Between the trimmed V and J ends, which lost 2 bases and 4 bases, there was a span of 8 bases. Here the CDR3 reads CASSPTELETQYF. The CDR3 region has the DNA TGTGCCAGCTCACCAACCGAATTAGAGACCCAGTACTTC.

The chain carries TRBV5-1 and TRBJ2-5; 9 bases fit TRBD1. CDR3 length: 14 residues. J gave up 4 bases and V 5 bases, and 6 bases lay outside the gene matches. CDR1 and CDR2 (germline): SGHRS, YFSETQ. DNA of the CDR3: TGCGCCAGCAGTCCCGGGACAGGGTTAGAGACCCAGTACTTC. As protein: CASSPGTGLETQYF.

There are a few counts of this clonotype. This chain joins TRBV29-1 and TRBJ1-1; 8 nucleotides agree with TRBD1. The V segment lost 4 bases and the J segment 4 bases; nucleotides outside the gene matches: 5. The V gene's germline CDR1 is SQVTM and CDR2 ANQGSEA. CDR3 length: 13 amino acids. As DNA, the CDR3 is TGCAGCGTTGTTGGCCAGGGGGCCACTGAAGCTTTCTTT. Translation: CSVVGQGATEAFF.

This clonotype occurred many times. The chain recombines TRBV29-1 with TRBJ2-2; D not resolved. Trimming shortened V by 6 bases and J by 3 bases, and 11 bases separated the two germline ends. The germline V gene encodes CDR1 SQVTM and CDR2 ANQGSEA. The CDR3 is made up of 13 amino acids. The CDR3 DNA reads TGCAGCGTGAGTGGGGTAGACACCGGGGAGCTGTTTTTT. Amino acids: CSVSGVDTGELFF.

J is TRBJ1-5 and V is TRBV3-1; D is uncertain. CDR1 is LGHDT and CDR2 is YNNKEL in the germline V gene (reference sequence). Trimming stripped 3 bases from V and 0 bases from J, with 6 bases between. This CDR3 is 14 amino acids long. Written as DNA, the CDR3 is TGTGCCAGCAGCCAGGGTATTAGCAATCAGCCCCAGCATTTT. It translates to CASSQGISNQPQHF.

The chain links TRBV20-1 to TRBJ2-2, with D hard to call. This CDR3 contains 11 residues. Trimming took off 6 bases at V and 6 bases at J, with 8 bases between the two ends. Germline V gene sequence: CDR1 DFQATT, CDR2 SNEGSKA (reference sequence). The DNA of the CDR3 is TGCAGTGCATCCGGTTCCGGGGAGCTGTTTTTT. It translates to CSASGSGELFF.

The rearrangement links TRBV12-3 or TRBV12-4 to TRBJ2-7; D unresolved. V lost 4 bases and J 7 bases, leaving 8 bases between the germline ends. This CDR3 contains 11 residues. CDR3 amino acids: CASSSLREQYF. DNA of the CDR3: TGTGCCAGCAGTTCGCTTAGAGAGCAGTACTTC.

This chain joins TRBV10-1 and TRBJ1-2; no clear D gene. Trimming cost V 3 bases and J 2 bases, with 4 bases left between them. This CDR3 is built from 12 residues. Germline V gene lookup returns CDR1 WNHNN and CDR2 SYGVQD (reference sequence). The CDR3 spells CASSDTNYGYTF. CDR3 coding DNA: TGCGCCAGCAGTGATACCAACTATGGCTACACCTTC.

This clonotype was seen a handful of times. The genes are TRBV29-1 and TRBJ2-1, with D tentatively TRBD1 (6 bases). CDR1 and CDR2 from the germline V gene are SQVTM and ANQGSEA. The CDR3 is 15 amino acids. V was shortened by 4 bases and J by 0 bases, with 13 bases between the two germline ends. CDR3 in DNA: TGCAGCGTTGTTATCGGGACACTCTCCTACAATGAGCAGTTCTTC. Residues: CSVVIGTLSYNEQFF.

Only a few counts were recorded for this clonotype. The chain couples TRBV7-9 to TRBJ2-7; D not resolved. The CDR3 totals 15 residues. CDR1 and CDR2 from the germline V gene are SEHNR and FQNEAQ (reference sequence). The V end lost 4 bases, the J end lost 1 base, and 14 bases lay between the germline ends. CDR3 in DNA: TGTGCCAGCAGCTCTGGGCGTTACCTATCCTACGAGCAGTACTTC. Protein: CASSSGRYLSYEQYF.

The V gene is TRBV27, the J gene TRBJ2-7; 8 positions agree with TRBD2. The ends lost 2 bases at V and 5 bases at J; junction bases unmatched: 5. Germline V gene sequence: CDR1 MNHEY, CDR2 SMNVEV (reference sequence). The CDR3 has 14 amino acids. The CDR3 loop reads CASSLGGGRNEQYF. CDR3 nucleotides: TGTGCCAGCAGTTTAGGCGGGGGGAGGAACGAGCAGTACTTC.